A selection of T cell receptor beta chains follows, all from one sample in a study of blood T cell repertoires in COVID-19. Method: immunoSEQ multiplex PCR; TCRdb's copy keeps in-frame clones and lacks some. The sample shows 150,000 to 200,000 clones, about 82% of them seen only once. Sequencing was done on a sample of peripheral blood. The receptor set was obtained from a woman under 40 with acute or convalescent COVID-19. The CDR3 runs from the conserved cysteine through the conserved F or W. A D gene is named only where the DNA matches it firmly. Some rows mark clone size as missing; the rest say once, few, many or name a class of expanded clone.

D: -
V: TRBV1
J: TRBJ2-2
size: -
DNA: TGCACCAGCAGCCAAGTCGGGACTAGCAGGCGGGGAGCTGTTTTT
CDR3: CTSSQVGTSRRGAVF

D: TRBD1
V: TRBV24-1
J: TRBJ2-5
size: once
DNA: TGTGCCACCAGTGATTTGGGACAGGGGGCAGAGACCCAGTACTTC
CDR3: CATSDLGQGAETQYF

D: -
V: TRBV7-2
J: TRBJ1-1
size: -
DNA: TGTGCCAGCAGCTTCACGCTTGGGGGGATCACTGAAGCTTTCTTT
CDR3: CASSFTLGGITEAFF

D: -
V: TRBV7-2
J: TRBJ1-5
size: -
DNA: TGTGCCAGCAGCTTAGTCACAGGGTCTCATCAGCCCCAGCATTTT
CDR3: CASSLVTGSHQPQHF

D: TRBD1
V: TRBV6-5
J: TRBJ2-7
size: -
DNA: TGTGCCAGCAGCCTGACAGGGGGTAACTCCTACGAGCAGTACTTC
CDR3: CASSLTGGNSYEQYF

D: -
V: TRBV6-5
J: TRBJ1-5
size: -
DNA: TGTGCCAGCAGCGCCCGCGGGGTGGGCAATCAGCCCCAGCATTTT
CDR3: CASSARGVGNQPQHF

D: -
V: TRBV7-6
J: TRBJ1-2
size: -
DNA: TGTGCCAGCAGCTTAGGAGGAGCGGGGAGCTATGGCTACACCTTC
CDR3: CASSLGGAGSYGYTF

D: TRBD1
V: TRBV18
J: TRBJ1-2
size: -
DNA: TGTGCCAGCTCAGAATCACAGGGGTTTGCCTATGGCTACACCTTC
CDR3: CASSESQGFAYGYTF

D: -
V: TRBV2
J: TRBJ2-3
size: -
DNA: TGTGCCAGCAGTGGACTAACAGATACGCAGTATTTT
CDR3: CASSGLTDTQYF

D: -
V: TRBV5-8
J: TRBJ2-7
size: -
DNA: TGTGCCAGCAGCTTTGGACACTACGAGCAGTACTTC
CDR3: CASSFGHYEQYF

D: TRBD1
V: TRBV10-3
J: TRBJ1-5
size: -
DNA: TGTGCCAGCTGCCGGGACAGCGATCAGCCCCAGCATTTT
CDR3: CASCRDSDQPQHF

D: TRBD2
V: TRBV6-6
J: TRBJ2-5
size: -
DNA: TGTGCCAGCAGTTTCCCCGGGGGGTTGGAGACCCAGTACTTC
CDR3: CASSFPGGLETQYF

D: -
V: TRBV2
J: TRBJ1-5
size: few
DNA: TGTGCCAGCAACGAACAGGGATTTTATAGCAATCAGCCCCAGCATTTT
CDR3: CASNEQGFYSNQPQHF

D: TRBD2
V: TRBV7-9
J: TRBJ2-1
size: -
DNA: TGTGCCAGCAGCTTACTAGCGGGAGCCTACAATGAGCAGTTCTTC
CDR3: CASSLLAGAYNEQFF

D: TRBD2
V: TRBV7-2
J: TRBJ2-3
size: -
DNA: TGTGCCAGCAGCGTCGGACTAGCGGGGGCCACAGATACGCAGTATTTT
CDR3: CASSVGLAGATDTQYF

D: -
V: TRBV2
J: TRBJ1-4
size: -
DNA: TGTGCCAGCAGGGACAACCATGGTTTTGAAAAACTGTTTTTT
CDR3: CASRDNHGFEKLFF

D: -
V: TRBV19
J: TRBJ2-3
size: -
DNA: TGTGCCAGTACCCTTAGTCCCACAGATACGCAGTATTTT
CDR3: CASTLSPTDTQYF

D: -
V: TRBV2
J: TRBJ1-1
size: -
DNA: TGTGCCGTGGGCAGGGAGGACACTGAAGCTTTCTTT
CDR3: CAVGREDTEAFF

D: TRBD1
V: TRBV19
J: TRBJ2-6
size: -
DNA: TGTGCCAGTAGCCAAATACAGGGGGCGTCATTGGCTGGGGCCAACGTCCTGACTTTC
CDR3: CASSQIQGASLAGANVLTF

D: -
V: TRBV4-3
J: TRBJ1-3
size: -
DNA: TGCGCCAGCAGCCAAGCTTTGAGGGTCGTCTCCGGAAACACCATATATTTT
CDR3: CASSQALRVVSGNTIYF

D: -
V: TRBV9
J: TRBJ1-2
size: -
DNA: TGTGCCAGCAGCGTAGGATCTTTAACAGGGAACTATGGCTACACCTTC
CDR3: CASSVGSLTGNYGYTF

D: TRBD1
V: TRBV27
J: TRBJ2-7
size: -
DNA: TGTGCCAGCAGTTTAGGGACAGGTAGCTACGAGCAGTACTTC
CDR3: CASSLGTGSYEQYF

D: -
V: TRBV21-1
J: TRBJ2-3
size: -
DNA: TGTGCCAGCAGCATGGCCGGGGCAGATACGCAGTATTTT
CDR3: CASSMAGADTQYF

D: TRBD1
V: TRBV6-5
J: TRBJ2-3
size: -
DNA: TGTGCCAGCAGCCCGGACAGGGGGCCCACAGATACGCAGTATTTT
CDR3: CASSPDRGPTDTQYF

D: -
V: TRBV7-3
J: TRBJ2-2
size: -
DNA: TGTGCCAGCAGCCCGGAGAGTTCCGGGGAGCTGTTTTTT
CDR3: CASSPESSGELFF

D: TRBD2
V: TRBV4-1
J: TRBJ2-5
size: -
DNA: TGCGCCAGCAGCCAGGGACTAGCGGGTGCTACGAAAGAGACCCAGTACTTC
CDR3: CASSQGLAGATKETQYF

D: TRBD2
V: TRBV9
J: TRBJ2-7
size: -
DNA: TGTGCCAGCAGCGTAACTAGCGGGAGGATTTACGAGCAGTACTTC
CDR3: CASSVTSGRIYEQYF

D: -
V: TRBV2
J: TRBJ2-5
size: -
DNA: TGTGCCAGCAGTGAAGAGAATACGAGAATTCAAGAGACCCAGTACTTC
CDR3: CASSEENTRIQETQYF

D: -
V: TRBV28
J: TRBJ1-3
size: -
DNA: TGTGCCAGCAGTTTTCTTCCTCACACTGGAAACACCATATATTTT
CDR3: CASSFLPHTGNTIYF

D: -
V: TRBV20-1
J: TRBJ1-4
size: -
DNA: TGCAGTGCTAGTCAGGGTGCGGAGGAAAAACTGTTTTTT
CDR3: CSASQGAEEKLFF

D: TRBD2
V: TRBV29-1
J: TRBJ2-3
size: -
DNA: TGCAGCGTTGAAGATCGGGGGACTAGCGGGAGGGCCGGGGCAGATACGCAGTATTTT
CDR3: CSVEDRGTSGRAGADTQYF

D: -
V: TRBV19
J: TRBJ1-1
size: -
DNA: TGTGCCAGTAGATCACAGGGCCCTGAAGCTTTCTTT
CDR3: CASRSQGPEAFF

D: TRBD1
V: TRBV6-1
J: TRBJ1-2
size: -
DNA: TGTGCCAGCAGTGGTTCGGGGGGACAGGGTGGGAAGGACTATGGCTACACCTTC
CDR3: CASSGSGGQGGKDYGYTF

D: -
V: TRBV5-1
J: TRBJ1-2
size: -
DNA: TGCGCCAGCAACCAGGGTTCGCTAGGTGGCTACACCTTC
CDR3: CASNQGSLGGYTF

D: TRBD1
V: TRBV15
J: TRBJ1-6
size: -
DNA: TGTGCCACCAGCAGAGGGGACAGCAAAAATTCACCCCTCCACTTT
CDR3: CATSRGDSKNSPLHF

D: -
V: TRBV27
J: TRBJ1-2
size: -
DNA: TGTGCCAGCAGTTTCGGGGGGATGGGCCAGCCCTTCTTC
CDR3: CASSFGGMGQPFF

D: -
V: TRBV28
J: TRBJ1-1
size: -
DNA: TGTGCCAGCAGTTTCTTTCGGGGGGCGGGCACTGAAGCTTTCTTT
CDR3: CASSFFRGAGTEAFF

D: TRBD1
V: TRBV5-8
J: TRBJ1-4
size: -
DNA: TGTGCCAGCACTCTGGACAGGTCCGGTGAAAAACTGTTTTTT
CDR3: CASTLDRSGEKLFF

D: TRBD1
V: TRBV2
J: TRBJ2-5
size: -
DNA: TGTGCCAGCAGTAGACAGGGGGGGGAGACCCAGTACTTC
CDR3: CASSRQGGETQYF

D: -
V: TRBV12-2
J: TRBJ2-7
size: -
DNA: TGTGCAAGTCGCTTCTATCCTGGACAGGGCAAGTTATACGAGCAGTACTTC
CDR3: CASRFYPGQGKLYEQYF

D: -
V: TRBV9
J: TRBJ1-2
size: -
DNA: TGTGCCAGCAGCCAGCGGGCAGGATATTTAGGGAACTATGGCTACACCTTC
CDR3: CASSQRAGYLGNYGYTF

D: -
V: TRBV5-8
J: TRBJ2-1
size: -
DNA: TGTGCCAGCAGCTTTGTGGTAGCGGTATACAATGAGCAGTTCTTC
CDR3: CASSFVVAVYNEQFF

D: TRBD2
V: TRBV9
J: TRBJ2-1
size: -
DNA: TGTGCCAGCAGTAGGAGCGGGAGCTCCTACAATGAGCAGTTCTTC
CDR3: CASSRSGSSYNEQFF

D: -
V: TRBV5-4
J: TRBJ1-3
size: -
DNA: TGTGCCAGCAGCTTGGGGGCTCACGGTTTGTCAGGAAACACCATATATTTT
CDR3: CASSLGAHGLSGNTIYF

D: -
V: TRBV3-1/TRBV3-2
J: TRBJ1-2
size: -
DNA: TGTGCCAGCAGCCAATCCCTGCAGGGATTATATGGCTACACCTTC
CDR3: CASSQSLQGLYGYTF

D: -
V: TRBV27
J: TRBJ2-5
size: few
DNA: TGTGCCAGTAGGCCAGCCTTGGGGGGTTTAGAGACCCAGTACTTC
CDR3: CASRPALGGLETQYF

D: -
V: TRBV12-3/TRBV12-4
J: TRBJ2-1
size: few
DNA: TGTGCCAGCAGTTTAGCACCCGGGGATGAGCAGTTCTTC
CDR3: CASSLAPGDEQFF

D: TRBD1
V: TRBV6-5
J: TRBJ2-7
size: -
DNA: TGTGCCAGCAGTTACTCGGGGACAGGAACCTACGAGCAGTACTTC
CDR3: CASSYSGTGTYEQYF

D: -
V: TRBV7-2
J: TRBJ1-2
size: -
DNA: TGTGCCAGCAGCTTAGCTAACAGGGCTGGCGGCTACACCTTC
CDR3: CASSLANRAGGYTF

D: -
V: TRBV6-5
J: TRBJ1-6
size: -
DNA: TGTGCCAGCAGGGGGGGTATACCCAATTCACCCCTCCACTTT
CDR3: CASRGGIPNSPLHF

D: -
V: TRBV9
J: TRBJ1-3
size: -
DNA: TGTGCCAGCAGCGCCAGAGGGCAAGGAAACACCATATATTTT
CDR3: CASSARGQGNTIYF

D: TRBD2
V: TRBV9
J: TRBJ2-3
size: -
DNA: TGTGCCAGCAGGACTAGCGATCACCACACAGATACGCAGTATTTT
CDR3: CASRTSDHHTDTQYF

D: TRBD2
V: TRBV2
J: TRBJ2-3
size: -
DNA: TGTGCCAGCAGTGAAAGCCCGGGGGGACTAGATACGCAGTATTTT
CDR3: CASSESPGGLDTQYF

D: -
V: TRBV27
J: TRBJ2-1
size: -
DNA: TGTGCCAGCAATATGGTCCCCACTAGCCTCAATGAGCAGTTCTTC
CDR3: CASNMVPTSLNEQFF